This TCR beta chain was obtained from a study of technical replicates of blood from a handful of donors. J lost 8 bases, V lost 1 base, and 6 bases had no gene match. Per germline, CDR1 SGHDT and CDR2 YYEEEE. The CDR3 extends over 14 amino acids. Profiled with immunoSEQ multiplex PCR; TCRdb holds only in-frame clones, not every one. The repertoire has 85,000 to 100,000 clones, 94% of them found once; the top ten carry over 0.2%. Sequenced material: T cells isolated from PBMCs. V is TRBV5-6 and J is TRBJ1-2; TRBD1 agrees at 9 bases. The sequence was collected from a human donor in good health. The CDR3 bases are TGTGCCAGCAGCTTGAGGGACAGGGTACGCGGCTACACCTTC. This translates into CASSLRDRVRGYTF.